A selection of T cell receptor beta chains follows, all from one sample in a study of Tregs in tolerant kidney transplant recipients. Method: immunoSEQ multiplex PCR; TCRdb's copy keeps in-frame clones and lacks some. Altogether tens of thousands of clones are present, approximately 94% being singletons, with the ten largest covering roughly 1.7%. The input for sequencing was CD4+ T cells from blood (PBMCs), taken 12 months after the transplant. The receptor source for this set is a human patient who received a combined kidney and bone marrow transplant. Some T cells may be graft donor cells. CDR3s include the opening cysteine and the closing phenylalanine or tryptophan. Each record gives: clone size, J gene, D gene, V gene, CDR3 DNA, CDR3 protein. The D gene is left open where the match is weak. A row's size may be missing; if present it is once, few, many or a size class.

clone size: few; J gene: TRBJ1-2; D gene: TRBD1; V gene: TRBV6-1; CDR3 DNA: TGTGCCAGCAGTGAAGGGGGGGGACAGGGCGTCTATGGCTACACCTTC; CDR3 protein: CASSEGGGQGVYGYTF
clone size: -; J gene: TRBJ2-5; D gene: TRBD2; V gene: TRBV7-2; CDR3 DNA: TGTGCCAGCAGCGCCTGGGGATTGAGCGGGACGGAAGAGACCCAGTACTTC; CDR3 protein: CASSAWGLSGTEETQYF
clone size: -; J gene: TRBJ2-7; D gene: TRBD1; V gene: TRBV4-2; CDR3 DNA: TGTGCCAGCAGCCCGAGGACAGGGGACACCTACGAGCAGTACTTC; CDR3 protein: CASSPRTGDTYEQYF
clone size: -; J gene: TRBJ2-1; D gene: -; V gene: TRBV18; CDR3 DNA: TGTGCCAGCTCACCACTAGACACCTACAATGAGCAGTTCTTC; CDR3 protein: CASSPLDTYNEQFF
clone size: -; J gene: TRBJ2-7; D gene: TRBD2; V gene: TRBV7-2; CDR3 DNA: TGTGCCAGCAGCTTAGGGGGACTAGCGGGGGGCTACGAGCAGTACTTC; CDR3 protein: CASSLGGLAGGYEQYF
clone size: -; J gene: TRBJ1-2; D gene: TRBD1; V gene: TRBV11-2; CDR3 DNA: TGTGCCAGCAGCTCACAGGGGGCAGGCTATGGCTACACCTTC; CDR3 protein: CASSSQGAGYGYTF
clone size: -; J gene: TRBJ2-1; D gene: -; V gene: TRBV21-1; CDR3 DNA: TGTGCCAGCAGTTGGCTCGTAGCTCACCATTCCGACAATGAGCAGTTCTTC; CDR3 protein: CASSWLVAHHSDNEQFF
clone size: -; J gene: TRBJ2-5; D gene: -; V gene: TRBV2; CDR3 DNA: TGTGCCAGCAAAGTGAAGGAGGTGATCCAAGAGACCCAGTACTTC; CDR3 protein: CASKVKEVIQETQYF
clone size: -; J gene: TRBJ2-1; D gene: TRBD2; V gene: TRBV27; CDR3 DNA: TGTGCCAGCAGTTTAACTAGCGGGAGGGTATACAATGAGCAGTTCTTC; CDR3 protein: CASSLTSGRVYNEQFF
clone size: -; J gene: TRBJ2-1; D gene: TRBD2; V gene: TRBV5-1; CDR3 DNA: TGCGCCAGCAGCTTGGAAGTGGGACTAGCGAATTACAATGAGCAGTTCTTC; CDR3 protein: CASSLEVGLANYNEQFF
clone size: -; J gene: TRBJ2-1; D gene: TRBD2; V gene: TRBV19; CDR3 DNA: TGTGCCACCTCGGGACTAGCGGGGACCGCCCCCTACAATGAGCAGTTCTTC; CDR3 protein: CATSGLAGTAPYNEQFF
clone size: -; J gene: TRBJ1-1; D gene: TRBD1; V gene: TRBV18; CDR3 DNA: TGTGCCAGCTCACCGGGACAGGGGGGTAGCACTGAAGCTTTCTTT; CDR3 protein: CASSPGQGGSTEAFF
clone size: -; J gene: TRBJ1-5; D gene: -; V gene: TRBV7-2; CDR3 DNA: TGTGCCAGCAGGGGAGGAGGCAATCAGCCCCAGCATTTT; CDR3 protein: CASRGGGNQPQHF
clone size: -; J gene: TRBJ2-2; D gene: -; V gene: TRBV11-2; CDR3 DNA: TGTGCCAGCAGCTTAGTAGTTCTCTCCGGGGAGCTGTTTTTT; CDR3 protein: CASSLVVLSGELFF
clone size: -; J gene: TRBJ2-2; D gene: -; V gene: TRBV10-3; CDR3 DNA: TGTGCCATCAGTGAGAGGGGAACCGGGGAGCTGTTTTTT; CDR3 protein: CAISERGTGELFF
clone size: -; J gene: TRBJ1-4; D gene: -; V gene: TRBV19; CDR3 DNA: TGTGCCAGTACCCCTTGGGGAGCAACTAATGAAAAACTGTTTTTT; CDR3 protein: CASTPWGATNEKLFF
clone size: -; J gene: TRBJ1-4; D gene: -; V gene: TRBV18; CDR3 DNA: TGTGCCAGCTCACCGGCGGAATGGAGACATGAAAAACTGTTTTTT; CDR3 protein: CASSPAEWRHEKLFF
clone size: -; J gene: TRBJ2-4; D gene: TRBD2; V gene: TRBV7-2; CDR3 DNA: TGTGCCAGCAGCCTTCGGACTAGCGGGAGTTCCGGGTCCAAAAACATTCAGTACTTC; CDR3 protein: CASSLRTSGSSGSKNIQYF
clone size: -; J gene: TRBJ2-7; D gene: TRBD2; V gene: TRBV2; CDR3 DNA: TGTGCCAGCAGAACAAAGGCGGGGGGCGGAGGCTTC; CDR3 protein: CASRTKAGGGGF
clone size: -; J gene: TRBJ2-1; D gene: TRBD2; V gene: TRBV11-2; CDR3 DNA: TGTGCCAGCAGCTCAACTAGCGGCCACAATGAGCAGTTCTTC; CDR3 protein: CASSSTSGHNEQFF
clone size: -; J gene: TRBJ2-1; D gene: TRBD2; V gene: TRBV27; CDR3 DNA: TGTGCCAGCAGTTTATCCGGGACTAGCGGGACCAATGAGCAGTTCTTC; CDR3 protein: CASSLSGTSGTNEQFF
clone size: few; J gene: TRBJ1-2; D gene: -; V gene: TRBV7-3; CDR3 DNA: TGTGCCAGCAGCCCCGGGCAGGGATATGGCTACACCTTC; CDR3 protein: CASSPGQGYGYTF
clone size: once; J gene: TRBJ2-1; D gene: TRBD2; V gene: TRBV6-5; CDR3 DNA: TGTGCCAGCAGGCCGACTAGCGGGGTCAATGAGCAGTTCTTC; CDR3 protein: CASRPTSGVNEQFF
clone size: -; J gene: TRBJ2-4; D gene: -; V gene: TRBV19; CDR3 DNA: TGTGCCAGTAGTATCACCCGACTGTCCACTGGGGCCAAAAACATTCAGTACTTC; CDR3 protein: CASSITRLSTGAKNIQYF
clone size: -; J gene: TRBJ2-7; D gene: -; V gene: TRBV29-1; CDR3 DNA: TGCAGCGTTCAACCGACACCGGCCTACGAGCAGTACTTC; CDR3 protein: CSVQPTPAYEQYF
clone size: -; J gene: TRBJ2-3; D gene: -; V gene: TRBV19; CDR3 DNA: TGTGCCAGTAGTTCCCGGACAGATATCACAGATACGCAGTATTTT; CDR3 protein: CASSSRTDITDTQYF
clone size: -; J gene: TRBJ2-2; D gene: -; V gene: TRBV4-1; CDR3 DNA: TGCGCCAGCAGCCAAGTTCGGGTGGCCGGGGAGCTGTTTTTT; CDR3 protein: CASSQVRVAGELFF
clone size: -; J gene: TRBJ2-6; D gene: TRBD1; V gene: TRBV30; CDR3 DNA: TGTGCCTGGAATGGGGACAGGGTGTCCGGGGCCAACGTCCTGACTTTC; CDR3 protein: CAWNGDRVSGANVLTF
clone size: -; J gene: TRBJ1-2; D gene: -; V gene: TRBV7-8; CDR3 DNA: TGTGCCAGCAGCCGCGGTGTACATACATCGGGAGGCTACACCTTC; CDR3 protein: CASSRGVHTSGGYTF
clone size: -; J gene: TRBJ1-2; D gene: -; V gene: TRBV28; CDR3 DNA: TGTGCCAGCAGTTTGGTCTCAGGGCGCGGCTACACCTTC; CDR3 protein: CASSLVSGRGYTF
clone size: -; J gene: TRBJ2-3; D gene: TRBD1; V gene: TRBV5-5; CDR3 DNA: TGTGCCAGCAGCTTGGGCGGGACAGGGGGTTATACAGATACGCAGTATTTT; CDR3 protein: CASSLGGTGGYTDTQYF
clone size: -; J gene: TRBJ2-2; D gene: TRBD2; V gene: TRBV7-9; CDR3 DNA: TGTGCCAGCAGACATAGCGGGAGGGCGGCCGGGGAGCTGTTTTTT; CDR3 protein: CASRHSGRAAGELFF
clone size: -; J gene: TRBJ2-7; D gene: TRBD1; V gene: TRBV29-1; CDR3 DNA: TGCAGCGTTGAAGATCAGGACAGGGGCCACGAGCAGTATTTC; CDR3 protein: CSVEDQDRGHEQYF
clone size: -; J gene: TRBJ1-2; D gene: -; V gene: TRBV19; CDR3 DNA: TGTGCCAGTAGTATGGGGGGAGGTAGCTATGGCTACACCTTC; CDR3 protein: CASSMGGGSYGYTF
clone size: once; J gene: TRBJ1-5; D gene: TRBD1; V gene: TRBV23-1; CDR3 DNA: TGCGCCAGCAGAGACAGGGGTAGACTTCATCAGCCCCAGCATTTT; CDR3 protein: CASRDRGRLHQPQHF
clone size: -; J gene: TRBJ1-3; D gene: -; V gene: TRBV5-1; CDR3 DNA: TGCGCCAGCAGTTCTGGGGAGGCCTGGAACACCATATATTTT; CDR3 protein: CASSSGEAWNTIYF
clone size: once; J gene: TRBJ2-1; D gene: -; V gene: TRBV19; CDR3 DNA: TGTGCCAGTAGACCCAACAGCAGAAATGAGCAGTTCTTC; CDR3 protein: CASRPNSRNEQFF
clone size: -; J gene: TRBJ2-2; D gene: -; V gene: TRBV6-7; CDR3 DNA: TGTGCCAGCAGTTCGGGCGGGTTTGGCCCTCCCACCGGGGAGCTGTTTTTT; CDR3 protein: CASSSGGFGPPTGELFF
clone size: -; J gene: TRBJ1-2; D gene: TRBD1; V gene: TRBV18; CDR3 DNA: TGTGCCAGCTCACCAGAGGTAGGACGAGGACAGGGACCCTATGGCTACACCTTC; CDR3 protein: CASSPEVGRGQGPYGYTF
clone size: -; J gene: TRBJ2-1; D gene: -; V gene: TRBV11-3; CDR3 DNA: TGTGCCAGCAGCTTAGTTAACCTTGGGACTTACAATGAGCAGTTCTTC; CDR3 protein: CASSLVNLGTYNEQFF
clone size: -; J gene: TRBJ2-7; D gene: TRBD1; V gene: TRBV4-1; CDR3 DNA: TGCGCCAGCAGCCCACACCGGGGACAGGACTATCCCTACGAGCAGTACTTC; CDR3 protein: CASSPHRGQDYPYEQYF
clone size: -; J gene: TRBJ2-7; D gene: TRBD2; V gene: TRBV29-1; CDR3 DNA: TGCAGCGTTGGCTTAGCGGGAGGAGCCTACGAGCAGTACTTC; CDR3 protein: CSVGLAGGAYEQYF
clone size: -; J gene: TRBJ1-2; D gene: TRBD1; V gene: TRBV6-5; CDR3 DNA: TGTGCCAGCAGACCAACAGGGGGGGGGTATGGCTACACCTTC; CDR3 protein: CASRPTGGGYGYTF
clone size: -; J gene: TRBJ1-1; D gene: TRBD1; V gene: TRBV6-5; CDR3 DNA: TGTGCCAGCAGGAGGGGGCGCGGCACTGAAGCTTTCTTT; CDR3 protein: CASRRGRGTEAFF
clone size: -; J gene: TRBJ2-7; D gene: TRBD2; V gene: TRBV10-2; CDR3 DNA: TGCGCCAGTATTAGCGGGGCCACCTACGAGCAGTACTTC; CDR3 protein: CASISGATYEQYF
clone size: -; J gene: TRBJ2-2; D gene: TRBD2; V gene: TRBV7-2; CDR3 DNA: TGTGCCAGCAGCGAGACTAGCGGGAGGGCCAGATACACCGGGGAGCTGTTTTTT; CDR3 protein: CASSETSGRARYTGELFF
clone size: -; J gene: TRBJ2-7; D gene: TRBD1; V gene: TRBV11-3; CDR3 DNA: TGTGCCAGTAGCTTAGGGGACAGGGTCTACGAGCAGTACTTC; CDR3 protein: CASSLGDRVYEQYF
clone size: -; J gene: TRBJ1-1; D gene: -; V gene: TRBV4-3; CDR3 DNA: TGCGCCAGCAGCCCGGGCAGGGGAAGGACTGAAGCTTTCTTT; CDR3 protein: CASSPGRGRTEAFF
clone size: -; J gene: TRBJ2-7; D gene: TRBD1; V gene: TRBV19; CDR3 DNA: TGTGCCAGTAGCCCCTCGGGACAGGGGTTTGACGAGCAGTACTTC; CDR3 protein: CASSPSGQGFDEQYF
clone size: -; J gene: TRBJ1-1; D gene: -; V gene: TRBV20-1; CDR3 DNA: TGCAGTGTGGGCAGGTGGTATGGAGCTTTCTTT; CDR3 protein: CSVGRWYGAFF
clone size: few; J gene: TRBJ1-3; D gene: TRBD1; V gene: TRBV11-2; CDR3 DNA: TGTGCCAGCAGCTCCCGGACAGGGCTCTCTGGAAACACCATATATTTT; CDR3 protein: CASSSRTGLSGNTIYF
clone size: -; J gene: TRBJ1-2; D gene: -; V gene: TRBV29-1; CDR3 DNA: TGCAGCGTTGAAAAGACAGACTATGGCTACACCTTC; CDR3 protein: CSVEKTDYGYTF
clone size: -; J gene: TRBJ1-6; D gene: -; V gene: TRBV30; CDR3 DNA: TGTGCCTGGAGTCGGGGAGCATTTAGCTCCTATAATTCACCCCTCCACTTT; CDR3 protein: CAWSRGAFSSYNSPLHF
clone size: -; J gene: TRBJ1-3; D gene: -; V gene: TRBV18; CDR3 DNA: TGTGCCAGCTCACAACACACCGGTGGGGACACTGGAAACACCATATATTTT; CDR3 protein: CASSQHTGGDTGNTIYF